These 32 T cell receptor beta chains came from one sample sequenced in a study of blood T cell repertoires in COVID-19 (dated by TCRdb to 2018 to 2020). Receptor amplification or capture employed the immunoSEQ multiplex PCR assay. TCRdb holds this immuneACCESS table with in-frame rearrangements only. Some clones are missing; in checked studies, unresolved V genes explain under half, and the rest has no known cause. For this sample there are more than 55,000 clones; over 75% appear just once. 18% of the sample lies in the top ten. The sequencing input was peripheral blood. The receptors here all came from an older woman with COVID-19, enrolled during active disease.

The V and J genes are TRBV11-3 and TRBJ1-6; 8 bases map to TRBD1. This CDR3 comprises 14 residues. With 4 bases clipped from V and 6 bases from J, the junction kept 2 bases outside the gene matches. The germline CDR1 and CDR2 sequences are SGHNT and YENEEA. CDR3 nucleotides: TGTGCCAGCAGCTCTGGACAGGGTAATTCACCCCTCCACTTT. It is translated as CASSSGQGNSPLHF.

The chain joins TRBV19 to TRBJ2-2; 9 positions match TRBD2. V dropped 4 bases and J dropped 4; count of bases not matched to a gene: 10. Germline CDR1 and CDR2: LNHDA and SQIVND (reference sequence). The CDR3 runs to 17 residues. CDR3 nucleotides: TGTGCCAGTAGTACTCGTGCCATAGCGGGAGTCACCGGGGAGCTGTTTTTT. Protein product: CASSTRAIAGVTGELFF.

Only a few counts were recorded for this clone. The chain combines TRBV15 with TRBJ2-1; TRBD1 is a possible D gene (5 bases). Deletions cut 5 bases from V and 2 bases from J, with 16 bases between. The CDR3 is 16 amino acids. From germline, CDR1 is LNHNV and CDR2 YYDKDF (reference sequence). CDR3 nucleotide sequence: TGTGCCACCAGCCCCTACCGGCAGGGAACCTACAATGAGCAGTTCTTC. This translates into CATSPYRQGTYNEQFF.

This chain joins TRBV7-8 and TRBJ2-7; D perhaps matches TRBD1 (5 bases). The CDR3 contains 14 residues. The V and J ends lost 5 bases and 2 bases respectively, with 13 bases between them. Germline CDR1 reads SGHVS; CDR2 reads FQNEAQ. The CDR3 DNA follows: TGTGCCAGCAGCCCAGTCACAGGAGCCTACGAGCAGTACTTC. Protein: CASSPVTGAYEQYF.

The chain joins TRBV15 to TRBJ1-1; weak D call: TRBD1 (5 bases). Germline V CDR1 and CDR2: LNHNV, YYDKDF (reference sequence). The CDR3 covers 15 residues. Trimming cost V 1 base and J 3 bases, with 12 bases left between them. The CDR3 protein is CATSRGRGLHTEAFF. CDR3 nucleotide sequence: TGTGCCACCAGCAGAGGTAGGGGCCTGCACACTGAAGCTTTCTTT.

The rearrangement uses TRBV28 and TRBJ2-1; the D gene is possibly TRBD2 (5 bases). CDR1 is MDHEN and CDR2 is SYDVKM in the germline V gene. The CDR3 totals 15 residues. Trimming stripped 2 bases from V and 3 bases from J, with 11 bases between. CDR3 DNA sequence: TGTGCCAGCAGTTTAACTAGGGAGTTCTACAATGAGCAGTTCTTC. Translated, it gives CASSLTREFYNEQFF.

V is TRBV28 and J is TRBJ2-7; 10 bases line up with TRBD2. The V gene end was trimmed by 8 bases and the J gene end by 4 bases; junction bases not matched to a gene: 5. The V gene's germline CDR1 is MDHEN and CDR2 SYDVKM. The CDR3 runs to 13 residues. The CDR3 DNA is TGTGCCAGCGGCTCTAGCGGGAGTTACGAGCAGTACTTC. Translating gives CASGSSGSYEQYF.

This clone was found once. V is TRBV6-4 and J is TRBJ1-1; D possibly corresponds to TRBD1 (5 bases). Trimming took off 1 base at V and 3 bases at J, with 15 bases between the two ends. Per germline, CDR1 MRHNA and CDR2 SNTAGT. CDR3 length equals 16 residues. CDR3: CASSDWPGGVDTEAFF. The CDR3 region has the DNA TGTGCCAGCAGTGACTGGCCGGGGGGGGTGGACACTGAAGCTTTCTTT.

This clone was observed a single time. The chain combines TRBV12-5 with TRBJ1-4, with a tentative D call TRBD1 (6 bases). Between the trimmed V and J ends, which lost 3 bases and 8 bases, there was a span of 13 bases. This CDR3 is 14 amino acids long. Germline lookup yields CDR1 LGHNT and CDR2 FRNRAP. The CDR3 loop is CASGFMGAGEKLFF. CDR3 sequence (DNA): TGTGCTAGTGGTTTTATGGGGGCAGGCGAAAAACTGTTTTTT.

This clone has more than one count but fewer than ten. A junction boundary mismatches the germline segment, possibly from a read error. This chain links TRBV25-1 with TRBJ2-7; tentatively, D is TRBD1 (6 bases). CDR1 is MGHDK, CDR2 SYGVNS, per germline. This CDR3 has 16 residues. CDR3 nucleotide sequence: TGTGCCAGCAGTGAACCTGGGGAGACAGGCTCCCACGAGCAGTACTTC. Its protein is CASSEPGETGSHEQYF.

This chain joins TRBV6-5 and TRBJ2-7; tentative D call: TRBD2 (5 bases). CDR3 length: 14 amino acids. Trimming pared 6 bases from V and 0 bases from J, leaving 12 bases between. Germline assignment: CDR1 MNHEY and CDR2 SVGAGI. The CDR3 DNA sequence: TGTGCCAGCAGCGTGGACTGGATCTCCTACGAGCAGTACTTC. Protein sequence: CASSVDWISYEQYF.

This chain joins TRBV7-3 and TRBJ2-3; the D gene is possibly TRBD2 (6 bases). Germline lookup yields CDR1 SGHTA and CDR2 FQGTGA. The ends were cut back, 5 bases at V and 0 bases at J, with 12 bases in the middle. The CDR3 length is 15 residues. CDR3 sequence: CASSLFRGSTDTQYF. CDR3 nucleotides: TGTGCCAGCAGCCTATTTCGGGGGAGCACAGATACGCAGTATTTT. Filled out from reference TRBV7-3 and TRBJ2-3, the complete variable domain reads GAGVSQTPSNKVTEKGKYVELRCDPISGHTALYWYRQSLGQGPEFLIYFQGTGAADDSGLPNDRFFAVRPEGSVSTLKIQRTERGDSAVYLCASSLFRGSTDTQYFGPGTRLTVL.

The chain combines TRBV5-1 with TRBJ1-4; TRBD1 aligns across 8 bases. The ends lost 4 bases at V and 8 bases at J; junction bases unmatched: 13. Germline loops: CDR1 SGHRS, CDR2 YFSETQ. There are 16 residues in the CDR3. The CDR3 here is CASSPRTGGGGEKLFF. CDR3 bases: TGCGCCAGCAGCCCCCGAACAGGGGGAGGAGGGGAAAAACTGTTTTTT.

A few counts support this clone. The CDR3 region is CASSSSPDISYEQYF. DNA of the CDR3: TGCGCCAGCAGCTCCTCCCCGGACATCTCCTACGAGCAGTACTTC. V and J are TRBV5-1 and TRBJ2-7; weak D call: TRBD1 (5 bases). The CDR3 has 15 amino acids. The germline V gene encodes CDR1 SGHRS and CDR2 YFSETQ. The ends were cut back, 3 bases at V and 0 bases at J, with 13 bases in the middle.

The chain couples TRBV5-1 to TRBJ2-7, with TRBD1 matching over 9 bases. V trimming: 3 bases; J trimming: 7 bases; junction bases outside the gene matches: 5. Germline V CDR1 and CDR2: SGHRS, YFSETQ. The CDR3 has 13 residues. Here the CDR3 DNA reads TGCGCCAGCAGCTGGACAGGGGCTGGTGAGCAGTACTTC. It encodes CASSWTGAGEQYF.

This sequence joins TRBV6-1 and TRBJ1-3, with D perhaps matching TRBD1 (5 bases). The CDR3 length is 14 residues. Deletions cut 2 bases from V and 0 bases from J, with 5 bases between. Germline V gene lookup returns CDR1 MNHNS and CDR2 SASEGT. CDR3 coding DNA: TGTGCCAGCAGTGAACAGGGCTCTGGAAACACCATATATTTT. This gives the protein CASSEQGSGNTIYF.

This clone was counted between two and nine times. The chain couples TRBV7-2 to TRBJ1-5; D unclear. The CDR3 has 13 amino acids. Trimming left V 6 bases short and J 3 bases short, with 9 bases between. CDR1 is SGHTA, CDR2 FQGNSA, per germline. For the CDR3, the DNA is TGTGCCAGCAGGCGGCCCCCCAATCAGCCCCAGCATTTT. As protein: CASRRPPNQPQHF.

The rearrangement joins TRBV30 to TRBJ2-5, with 9 bases aligning to TRBD1. This CDR3 is built from 16 residues. Germline V gene lookup returns CDR1 GTSNPN and CDR2 SVGIG (reference sequence). Trimming at V came to 5 bases and at J to 5 bases, leaving 15 bases not matched to a gene. CDR3 amino acids: CAWGNPGQGLRETQYF. The CDR3 DNA sequence: TGTGCCTGGGGGAACCCGGGACAGGGCCTTAGGGAGACCCAGTACTTC.

This chain links TRBV11-3 with TRBJ2-7, with D possibly being TRBD2 (5 bases). The germline V gene encodes CDR1 SGHNT and CDR2 YENEEA. Trimming cost V 5 bases and J 3 bases, with 5 bases left between them. The CDR3 extends over 11 amino acids. CDR3 in amino acids: CASSRGYEQYF. As DNA, the CDR3 is TGTGCCAGCAGCCGGGGCTACGAGCAGTACTTC.

The chain carries TRBV2 and TRBJ1-5; TRBD1 matches at 8 bases. The CDR3 has 14 residues. V lost 5 bases to trimming and J lost 7 bases; unmatched junction nucleotides: 7. The germline gives CDR1 SNHLY, CDR2 FYNNEI. The CDR3 is CASSPGGASQPQHF. CDR3 DNA sequence: TGTGCCAGCAGTCCAGGGGGCGCGTCGCAGCCCCAGCATTTT.

This chain uses TRBV19 with TRBJ1-1, with D hard to call. V dropped 3 bases and J dropped 2 bases, with 10 bases sitting between them. Germline V gives CDR1 LNHDA, CDR2 SQIVND (reference sequence). The CDR3 is 14 residues long. The CDR3 DNA sequence: TGTGCCAGTAGTATCGAGGGAGTAAACACTGAAGCTTTCTTT. Protein: CASSIEGVNTEAFF.

V usage is TRBV7-6 and J usage is TRBJ1-3; 7 bases line up with TRBD1. Germline V gene sequence: CDR1 SGHVS, CDR2 FNYEAQ. The V and J ends lost 3 bases and 1 base, in that order; junction bases with no gene match: 0. The CDR3 sequence is 14 residues long. The CDR3 region has the DNA TGTGCCAGCAGCTTGACAGGGTCTGGAAACACCATATATTTT. This codes for CASSLTGSGNTIYF.

The rearrangement joins TRBV5-1 to TRBJ2-1; TRBD2 agrees at 11 bases. The germline CDR1 and CDR2 sequences are SGHRS and YFSETQ. This CDR3 is 15 amino acids long. V trimming: 4 bases; J trimming: 4 bases; junction bases outside the gene matches: 4. The CDR3 reads CASSLGLAVYNEQFF. The CDR3 DNA reads TGCGCCAGCAGCCTGGGACTAGCGGTTTACAATGAGCAGTTCTTC.

The rearrangement links TRBV20-1 to TRBJ2-7; 10 positions agree with TRBD2. The germline V gene encodes CDR1 DFQATT and CDR2 SNEGSKA (reference sequence). The CDR3 is 13 residues long. Trimming took 3 bases from V and 7 from J; bases not matched to a gene: 6. Here the CDR3 DNA reads TGCAGTGCTAGTCTAGCGGGAGACTGGGAGCAGTACTTC. It specifies CSASLAGDWEQYF.

The V and J genes are TRBV24-1 and TRBJ1-5; D ambiguous. The ends were cut back, 3 bases at V and 4 bases at J, with 15 bases in the middle. There are 16 residues in the CDR3. Germline values: CDR1 KGHDR, CDR2 SFDVKD. DNA for the CDR3: TGTGCCACCAGTGATCCCCGGGCGGGGAATAATCAGCCCCAGCATTTT. Translating gives CATSDPRAGNNQPQHF.

This sequence joins TRBV28 and TRBJ1-2; 8 bases fit TRBD1. The junction had 12 bases not matched to a gene; V was cut back by 2 bases and J by 1 base. The CDR3 covers 18 residues. Germline loops: CDR1 MDHEN, CDR2 SYDVKM. The CDR3, as DNA: TGTGCCAGCAGTTTAAGGATGCAGGGGGCGACAAATAACTATGGCTACACCTTC. This codes for CASSLRMQGATNNYGYTF.

Comments on this clone: Other DNA variants within this sample encode the same CDR3. The chain links TRBV12-3 or TRBV12-4 to TRBJ1-2; tentative D call: TRBD1 (5 bases). The V end lost 6 bases, the J end lost 5 bases, and 10 bases lay between the germline ends. The CDR3 sequence is 12 residues long. Here the CDR3 DNA reads TGTGCCAGCAGGACGGGGGGTTATGGCTACACCTTC. As protein: CASRTGGYGYTF.

This clone has only one observation. V and J are TRBV7-9 and TRBJ1-6, with D maybe TRBD1 (5 bases). The CDR3 has 13 residues. V lost 2 bases and J 9 bases, leaving 8 bases between the germline ends. The germline CDR1 and CDR2 sequences are SEHNR and FQNEAQ (reference sequence). The CDR3 DNA is TGTGCCAGCAGCTTACAGGGTCCTTCACCCCTCCACTTT. Its protein product is CASSLQGPSPLHF.

The J gene is TRBJ2-7, the V gene TRBV13; a possible D gene is TRBD1 (5 bases). Trimming took off 5 bases at V and 3 bases at J, with 11 bases between the two ends. In germline, CDR1 is PRHDT, CDR2 FYEKMQ (reference sequence). The CDR3 has 13 amino acids. CDR3 sequence: CASSGAPNYEQYF. The CDR3 region has the DNA TGTGCCAGCAGCGGGGCGCCTAACTACGAGCAGTACTTC.

This clone has a single count. The chain couples TRBV19 to TRBJ2-7, with D possibly being TRBD1 (5 bases). Germline V gene lookup returns CDR1 LNHDA and CDR2 SQIVND (reference sequence). V was trimmed by 4 bases and J by 0 bases, leaving 10 bases between them. The CDR3 length is 14 residues. As DNA, the CDR3 is TGTGCCAGTAGTAGCAGGGCTTTCTCCTACGAGCAGTACTTC. Residues: CASSSRAFSYEQYF.

This rearrangement joins TRBV4-3 to TRBJ1-2, with D unresolved. V was trimmed by 6 bases and J by 5 bases, leaving 10 bases between them. The length of the CDR3 is 12 residues. CDR1 and CDR2 (germline): LGHNA, YSLEER. The CDR3 loop is CASSRGTYGYTF. Here the CDR3 DNA reads TGCGCCAGCAGTCGGGGTACTTATGGCTACACCTTC.

This chain joins TRBV9 and TRBJ1-3; 8 bases are a match to TRBD1. This CDR3 is 17 amino acids long. Germline CDR1 is SGDLS and CDR2 is YYNGEE. Trimming cost V 6 bases and J 0 bases; bases outside gene matches: 11. CDR3 DNA: TGTGCCAGCACTGGAGCTGGCAGGGGGCCCTCTGGAAACACCATATATTTT. It yields the protein CASTGAGRGPSGNTIYF.